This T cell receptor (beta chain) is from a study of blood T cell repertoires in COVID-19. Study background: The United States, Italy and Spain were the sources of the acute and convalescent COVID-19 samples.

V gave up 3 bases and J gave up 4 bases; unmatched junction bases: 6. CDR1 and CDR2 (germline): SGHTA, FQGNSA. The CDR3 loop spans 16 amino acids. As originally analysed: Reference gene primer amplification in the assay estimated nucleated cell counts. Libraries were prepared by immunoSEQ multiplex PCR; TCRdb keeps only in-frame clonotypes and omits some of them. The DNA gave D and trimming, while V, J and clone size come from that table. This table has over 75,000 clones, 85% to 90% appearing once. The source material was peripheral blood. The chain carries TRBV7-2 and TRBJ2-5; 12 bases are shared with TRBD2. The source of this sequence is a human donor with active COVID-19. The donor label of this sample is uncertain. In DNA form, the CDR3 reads TGTGCCAGCAGCTTCCGACTAGCGGGGGATATAGAGACCCAGTACTTC. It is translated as CASSFRLAGDIETQYF.